This TCR beta chain appears in the sequencing data of a study of T cell responses to AZD1222 COVID-19 vaccine. About the research overall: Second-dose intervals near 4 or 12 weeks were combined.

As regards this clone: No antigen is known for it.

The V end lost 6 bases, the J end lost 5 bases, and 11 bases lay between the germline ends. Germline V gives CDR1 SNHLY, CDR2 FYNNEI. The CDR3 consists of 12 residues. Notes on the study in general: Unmutated variant regions are reportedly the target of nearly half of TCRs that are spike-specific. Repertoires were obtained only post-peak T cell response. Donors were largely white British and mainly female; clonal diversity was possibly underestimated.

Profiling relied on immunoSEQ multiplex PCR, and the TCRdb table lists in-frame clones only, not all of them. The data show about 130,000 clones, 92% seen once. The gene calls are TRBV2 and TRBJ2-7; D is undetermined. The source was peripheral blood, collected on day 0 of AZD1222 vaccination. The receptor comes from an adult in good health. This CDR3 is CASRGGGDEQYF. Here the CDR3 DNA reads TGTGCCAGCAGGGGCGGCGGAGACGAGCAGTACTTC. Full variable domain (rest looked up from reference TRBV2 and TRBJ2-7): EPEVTQTPSHQVTQMGQEVILRCVPISNHLYFYWYRQILGQKVEFLVSFYNNEISEKSEIFDDQFSVERPDGSNFTLKIRSTKLEDSAMYFCASRGGGDEQYFGPGTRLTVT.